The sequence of this TCR beta chain was determined in a study of monozygotic twins with inflammatory bowel disease. The TCR libraries each used total RNA (around 4,000 ng per library). After re-calling the 5' RACE reads, TCRdb lists one entry per CDR3 protein, DNA absent. The sample table sets out over 110,000 distinct CDR3 sequences. Germline CDR1 is DFQATT and CDR2 is SNEGSKA (reference sequence). The CDR3 runs 13 residues. The chain uses TRBV20-1 and TRBJ1-3; the D gene TCRdb calls, TRBD1, cannot be checked with no DNA. Sequenced: blood. The TCR was taken from a human donor with ulcerative colitis or Crohn's disease, or a healthy co-twin of an affected twin (not recorded which). CDR3 in amino acids: CSARPRVSNTIYF.